The entry below gives a single T cell receptor (beta chain) sequence along with its context. The V gene end was trimmed by 3 bases and the J gene end by 0 bases; junction bases not matched to a gene: 3. The CDR3 extends over 15 amino acids. Germline loops: CDR1 KGHSH, CDR2 LQKENI. Method: immunoSEQ multiplex PCR; TCRdb's copy keeps in-frame clones and lacks some. In the table there are tens of thousands of clones, 70% to 90% of which are singletons. Stated time point: cycle 4 day 1 (C4D1), after 5 to 7 weeks of nivolumab. All patients relapsed after autologous stem cell transplantation, and brentuximab vedotin exposure varied. This sample stems from a study of PD-1 blockade in classical Hodgkin lymphoma. Study-wide context: Patients were given intravenous nivolumab, 3 mg/kg, every 2 weeks.

Sequences were derived from peripheral blood mononuclear cells (PBMCs), sampled before the fourth cycle of nivolumab. The receptor was derived from a human donor with classical Hodgkin lymphoma. The chain has TRBV18 and TRBJ2-7; 9 bases line up with TRBD1. As DNA, the CDR3 is TGTGCCAGCTCACCCGGACAGGGGAGCTCCTACGAGCAGTACTTC. The encoded protein is CASSPGQGSSYEQYF.